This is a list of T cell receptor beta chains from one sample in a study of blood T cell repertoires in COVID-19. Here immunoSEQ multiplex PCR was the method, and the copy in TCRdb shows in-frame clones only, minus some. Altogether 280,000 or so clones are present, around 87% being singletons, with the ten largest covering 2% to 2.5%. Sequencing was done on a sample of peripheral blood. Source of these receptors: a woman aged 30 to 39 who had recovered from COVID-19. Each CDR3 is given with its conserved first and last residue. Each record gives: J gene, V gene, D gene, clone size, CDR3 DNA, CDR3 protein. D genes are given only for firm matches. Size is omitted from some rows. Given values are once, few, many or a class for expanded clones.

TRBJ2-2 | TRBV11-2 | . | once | TGTGCCAGCAGCTCCGGGACTTCGAACACCGGGGAGCTGTTTTTT | CASSSGTSNTGELFF
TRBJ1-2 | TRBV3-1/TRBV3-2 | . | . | TGTGCCAGCAGCCCCTACGGGGGGGCATTTGGCTACACCTTC | CASSPYGGAFGYTF
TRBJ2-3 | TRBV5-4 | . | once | TGTGCCAGCAGCTCGACACCCACAGATACGCAGTATTTT | CASSSTPTDTQYF
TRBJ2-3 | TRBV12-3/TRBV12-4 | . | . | TGTGCCAGCAGCGTAACTAGTTCTACGCAGTATTTT | CASSVTSSTQYF
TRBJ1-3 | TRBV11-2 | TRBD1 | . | TGTGCCAGCAGCTTAGCCGGTATCGGGGACAGGACTGGAAACACCATATATTTT | CASSLAGIGDRTGNTIYF
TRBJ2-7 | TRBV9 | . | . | TGTGCCAGCAGCGTAGGTGGGGCACCGTCCTACGAGCAGTACTTC | CASSVGGAPSYEQYF
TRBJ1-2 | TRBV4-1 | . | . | TGCGCCAGCAGCCAACAAGGACGGGGAGATGGCTACACCTTC | CASSQQGRGDGYTF
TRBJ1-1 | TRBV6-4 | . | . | TGTGCCAGCATTCTGACAAGGGGAAACACTGAAGCTTTCTTT | CASILTRGNTEAFF
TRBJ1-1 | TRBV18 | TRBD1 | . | TGTGCCAGCTCACGGGACAGCAAAATGAACACTGAAGCTTTCTTT | CASSRDSKMNTEAFF
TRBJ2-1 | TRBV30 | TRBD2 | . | TGTGCCTGGAGTGTACGCGGACTAGCCAATGAGCAGTTCTTC | CAWSVRGLANEQFF
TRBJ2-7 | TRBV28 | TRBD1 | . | TGTGCCAGCAGCCCTACCGGGACAGGGTACGAGCAGTACTTC | CASSPTGTGYEQYF
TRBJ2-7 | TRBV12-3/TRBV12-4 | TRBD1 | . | TGTGCCAGCAGTTCCCGGGACAGCTACGAGCAGTACTTC | CASSSRDSYEQYF
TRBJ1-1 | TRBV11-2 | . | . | TGTGCCAGCAGCTTCCAGGGCGGCACTGAAGCTTTCTTT | CASSFQGGTEAFF
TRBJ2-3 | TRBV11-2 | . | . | TGTGCCAGCAGCGGTCCCAGCGGTTGGACAGATACGCAGTATTTT | CASSGPSGWTDTQYF
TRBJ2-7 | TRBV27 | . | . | TGTGCCAGCAGTTTCGGGAACGAGCAGTACTTC | CASSFGNEQYF
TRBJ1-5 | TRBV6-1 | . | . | TGTGCCAGCAGTGATTCAGGGCCTCCTTGGCCCCAGCATTTT | CASSDSGPPWPQHF
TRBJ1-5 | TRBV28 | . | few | TGTGCCAGCAGCCAAACCGGGACACCGAATCAGCCCCAGCATTTT | CASSQTGTPNQPQHF
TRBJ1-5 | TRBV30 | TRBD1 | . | TGTGCCTGGTCTCCAGGCAGGGGGCCATATAGCAATCAGCCCCAGCATTTT | CAWSPGRGPYSNQPQHF
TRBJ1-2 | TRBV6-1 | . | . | TGTGCCAGCAGTGAAGCCCCCGCAGTTTCCTATGGCTACACCTTC | CASSEAPAVSYGYTF
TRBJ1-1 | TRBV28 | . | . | TGTGCCAGCAGTCTTTTTTCTGGGGCGTTGAACACTGAAGCTTTCTTT | CASSLFSGALNTEAFF
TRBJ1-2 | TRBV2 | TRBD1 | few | TGTGCCAGCAGTGTCATTACAGGGGAACGTGGCTACACCTTC | CASSVITGERGYTF
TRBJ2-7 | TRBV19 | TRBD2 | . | TGTGCCACCGCGGGGGGATCCTACGAGCAGTACTTC | CATAGGSYEQYF
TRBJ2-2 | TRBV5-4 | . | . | TGTGCCAGCAGTCGTAAGTCCAGGGTAGAAGGAACCGGGGAGCTGTTTTTT | CASSRKSRVEGTGELFF
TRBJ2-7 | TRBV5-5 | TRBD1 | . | TGTGCCAGCAGCTTGACCCAAGGGACAGGGTTCAACTTC | CASSLTQGTGFNF
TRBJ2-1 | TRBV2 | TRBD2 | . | TGTGCCAGCAGCGGCGGGGGGCCGTACAATGAGCAGTTCTTC | CASSGGGPYNEQFF
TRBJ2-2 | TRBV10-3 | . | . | TGTGCCATCAGTACCGGGGACACCGGGGAGCTGTTTTTT | CAISTGDTGELFF
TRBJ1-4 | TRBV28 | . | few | TGTGCCAGCAGTTTAGCGGGGCAGCAGAATGAAAAACTGTTTTTT | CASSLAGQQNEKLFF
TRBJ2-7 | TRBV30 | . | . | TGTGCCTGGAGCCTCGGTAGCGGTATCTCCTACGAGCAGTACTTC | CAWSLGSGISYEQYF
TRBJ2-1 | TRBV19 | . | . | TGTGCCAGTAGTACCAGACTTCCAACACGGAGGGGTTCGGATGAGCAGTTCTTC | CASSTRLPTRRGSDEQFF
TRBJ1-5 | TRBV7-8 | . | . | TGTGCCAGCGGACGGGAGGATCAGCCCCAGCATTTT | CASGREDQPQHF
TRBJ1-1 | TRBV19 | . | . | TGTGCCAGTAGCAGGGACACTGAAGCTTTCTTT | CASSRDTEAFF
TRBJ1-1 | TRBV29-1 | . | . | TGCAGCGTAAGCCGGGCTGAAGCTTTCTTT | CSVSRAEAFF
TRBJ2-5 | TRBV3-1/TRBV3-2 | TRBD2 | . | TGTGCCAGCAGCCTTCCAGCGGGGGGAGGCGAGACCCAGTACTTC | CASSLPAGGGETQYF
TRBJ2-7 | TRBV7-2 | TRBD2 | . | TGTGCCAGCAGCCCCGGGGGGGCAGTAGTCGAGCAGTACTTC | CASSPGGAVVEQYF
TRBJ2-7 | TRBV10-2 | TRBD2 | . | TGCGCCAGCAGTGAGTTCAGCGGGGGAACCTACGAGCAGTACTTC | CASSEFSGGTYEQYF
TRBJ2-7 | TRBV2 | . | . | TGTGCCAGCAGCCTAATCCGGGACACCTTCTACGAGCAGTACTTC | CASSLIRDTFYEQYF
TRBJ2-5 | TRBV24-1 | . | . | TGTGCCACCAGTTCACGATCCGGGTATCGAGAGACCCAGTACTTC | CATSSRSGYRETQYF
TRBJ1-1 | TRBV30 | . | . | TGTGCCTGGTGGGGAATGGGGGCAGCTGAAGCTTTCTTT | CAWWGMGAAEAFF
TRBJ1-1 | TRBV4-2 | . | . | TGTGCCAGCAGCCAAGGATATGATAGTACTGAAGCTTTCTTT | CASSQGYDSTEAFF
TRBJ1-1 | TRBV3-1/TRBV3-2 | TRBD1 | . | TGTGCCAGCAGCCGCCACAGGGGGGAAAACACTGAAGCTTTCTTT | CASSRHRGENTEAFF
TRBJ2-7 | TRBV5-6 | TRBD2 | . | TGTGCCAGCAGCTTGGGACTAGCGGGACCCTACGAGCAGTACTTC | CASSLGLAGPYEQYF
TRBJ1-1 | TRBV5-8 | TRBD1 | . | TGTGCCAGCAGCGGCGGGACAGCTTATGAAGCTTTCTTT | CASSGGTAYEAFF
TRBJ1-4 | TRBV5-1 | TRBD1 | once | TGCGCCAGCAGCTTGTACGGGACAGGGCTTGAAAAACTGTTTTTT | CASSLYGTGLEKLFF
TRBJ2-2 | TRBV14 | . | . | TGTGCCAGCAGCCAAGATTTACTAGCCGGGGAGCTGTTTTTT | CASSQDLLAGELFF
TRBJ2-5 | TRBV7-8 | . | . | TGTGCCAGCAGCTTAGACGCGGGGTCATGGGAGACCCAGTACTTC | CASSLDAGSWETQYF
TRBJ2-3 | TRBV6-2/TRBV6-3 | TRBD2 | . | TGTGCCAGCAGTCGTCTAGCGGACCCGGGTGGAGATACGCAGTATTTT | CASSRLADPGGDTQYF
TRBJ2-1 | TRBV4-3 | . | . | TGCGCCAGCAGCCAAGATGGGGCAGTCTACAATGAGCAGTTCTTC | CASSQDGAVYNEQFF
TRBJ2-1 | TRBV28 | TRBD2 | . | TGTGCCAGCAATACACAGGGACTAGGCGGCAATGAGCAGTTCTTC | CASNTQGLGGNEQFF
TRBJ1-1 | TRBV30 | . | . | TGTGCCTGGAGTGACGGGAACACTGAAGCTTTCTTT | CAWSDGNTEAFF
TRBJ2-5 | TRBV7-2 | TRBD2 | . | TGTGCCAGCAGCTCAATAGCGGGGGGGCTAGAGACCCAGTACTTC | CASSSIAGGLETQYF
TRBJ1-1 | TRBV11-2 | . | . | TGTGCCAGCAGCTTAGATCTAGGACAGTATAACACTGAAGCTTTCTTT | CASSLDLGQYNTEAFF
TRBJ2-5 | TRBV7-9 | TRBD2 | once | TGTGCCAGCAGCTTGGCTAGCGGAGTAGAGACCCAGTACTTC | CASSLASGVETQYF
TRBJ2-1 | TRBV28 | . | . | TGTGCCACCACCGAAGCACAGGGAAACTTCTTTTACAATGAGCAGTTCTTC | CATTEAQGNFFYNEQFF
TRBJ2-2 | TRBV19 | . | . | TGTGCCAGTAGTATTGCACAGGCGACGAACACCGGGGAGCTGTTTTTT | CASSIAQATNTGELFF